The next 7 T cell receptor beta chains were all read from a single sample in a study of T cell responses to AZD1222 COVID-19 vaccine. Assay used: immunoSEQ multiplex PCR; TCRdb lists only in-frame clones, some missing. The table lists some 70,000 clones, roughly 80% of them singletons. Material: peripheral blood, obtained on day 0 of AZD1222 vaccination. Every receptor here comes from an adult in good health.

The chain joins TRBV6-1 to TRBJ1-2, with D unresolved. Trimming shortened V by 1 base and J by 1 base, and 10 bases separated the two germline ends. Germline lookup yields CDR1 MNHNS and CDR2 SASEGT. The CDR3 sequence is 15 residues long. The CDR3 region has the DNA TGTGCCAGCAGTGAAGGGCTGCTCATTAACTATGGCTACACCTTC. It translates to CASSEGLLINYGYTF.

This chain links TRBV5-6 with TRBJ1-3, with TRBD1 as a possible D gene (6 bases). CDR1 is SGHDT, CDR2 YYEEEE, per germline. V lost 7 bases, J lost 3 bases, and 14 bases lay in between. The CDR3 extends over 14 amino acids. This chain's CDR3 is CASLGGRFGNTIYF. The CDR3 DNA reads TGTGCCAGCCTCGGGGGGCGCTTTGGAAACACCATATATTTT.

The chain is built from TRBV6-2 or TRBV6-3 and TRBJ1-2, with D hard to call. The CDR3 contains 14 residues. The V gene lost 6 bases and the J gene lost 3 bases, with 14 bases spanning the gap. The germline V gene encodes CDR1 MNHEY and CDR2 SVGEGT. CDR3 residues: CASSPGTDYYGYTF. The CDR3 DNA sequence: TGTGCCAGCAGCCCGGGAACAGATTACTATGGCTACACCTTC.

This clone was seen only once. Other DNA sequences in the same sample also yield this CDR3. This rearrangement joins TRBV13 to TRBJ1-2; D is uncertain. The CDR3 totals 13 residues. Germline V gives CDR1 PRHDT, CDR2 FYEKMQ (reference sequence). Trimming left V 0 bases short and J 0 bases short, with 2 bases between. This chain's CDR3 is CASSLGSNYGYTF. The DNA for the CDR3 is TGTGCCAGCAGCTTAGGCTCTAACTATGGCTACACCTTC.

The V and J genes are TRBV11-1 and TRBJ1-1; TRBD1 agrees at 7 bases. This CDR3 has 12 amino acids. V lost 6 bases, J lost 5 bases, and 3 bases stayed unmatched. Germline CDR1 is SGHAT and CDR2 is FQDESV (reference sequence). CDR3 nucleotides: TGTGCCAGCAGATACAGGGGAACTGAAGCTTTCTTT. This codes for CASRYRGTEAFF.

The count of this clone is one. V usage is TRBV5-5 and J usage is TRBJ2-2, with no clear D. Trimming removed 0 bases at V and 4 bases at J, with 13 bases between. The length of the CDR3 is 16 residues. Germline V gives CDR1 SGHKS, CDR2 YYEKEE (reference sequence). CDR3 nucleotides: TGTGCCAGCAGCTTGGCCCCCCGCAGCCCCACCGGGGAGCTGTTTTTT. This encodes CASSLAPRSPTGELFF.

The V gene is TRBV6-5, the J gene TRBJ2-7, with D perhaps matching TRBD1 or TRBD2 (5 bases each). From germline, CDR1 is MNHEY and CDR2 SVGAGI. The CDR3 spans 15 residues. V lost 7 bases and J 3 bases, leaving 19 bases between the germline ends. DNA for the CDR3: TGTGCCAGCACCCGAAAGTGGGGCGACTACTACGAGCAGTACTTC. Translated: CASTRKWGDYYEQYF.